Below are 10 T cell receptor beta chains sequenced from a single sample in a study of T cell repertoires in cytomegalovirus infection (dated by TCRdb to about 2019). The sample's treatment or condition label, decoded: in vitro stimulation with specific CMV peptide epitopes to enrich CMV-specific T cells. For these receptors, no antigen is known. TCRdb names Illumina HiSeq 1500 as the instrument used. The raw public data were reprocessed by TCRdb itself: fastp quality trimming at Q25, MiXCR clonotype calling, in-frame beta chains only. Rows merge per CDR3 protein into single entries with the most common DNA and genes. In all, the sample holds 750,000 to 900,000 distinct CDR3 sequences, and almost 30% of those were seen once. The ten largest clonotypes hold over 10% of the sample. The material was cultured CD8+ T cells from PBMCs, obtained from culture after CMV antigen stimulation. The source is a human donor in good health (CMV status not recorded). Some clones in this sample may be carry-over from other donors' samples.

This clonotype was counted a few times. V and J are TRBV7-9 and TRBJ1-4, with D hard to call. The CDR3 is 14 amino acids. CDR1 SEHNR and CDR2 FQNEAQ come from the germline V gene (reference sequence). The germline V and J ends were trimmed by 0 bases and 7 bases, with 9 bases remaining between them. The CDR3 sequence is CASSLARDPEKLFF. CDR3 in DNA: TGTGCCAGCAGCTTAGCGAGGGATCCTGAAAAACTGTTTTTT.

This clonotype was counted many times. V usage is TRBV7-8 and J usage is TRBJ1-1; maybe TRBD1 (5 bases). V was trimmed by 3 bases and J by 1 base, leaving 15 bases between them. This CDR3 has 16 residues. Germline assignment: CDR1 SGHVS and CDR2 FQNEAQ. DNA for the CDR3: TGTGCCAGCAGCTTTTTCGGGGGTACAAGGAACACTGAAGCTTTCTTT. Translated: CASSFFGGTRNTEAFF.

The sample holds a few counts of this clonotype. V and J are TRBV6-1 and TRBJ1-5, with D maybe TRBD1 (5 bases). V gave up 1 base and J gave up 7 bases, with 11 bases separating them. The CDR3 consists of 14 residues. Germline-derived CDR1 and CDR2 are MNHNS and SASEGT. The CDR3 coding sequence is TGTGCCAGCAGTGAAGACTGGGACGCCCAGCCCCAGCATTTT. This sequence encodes CASSEDWDAQPQHF.

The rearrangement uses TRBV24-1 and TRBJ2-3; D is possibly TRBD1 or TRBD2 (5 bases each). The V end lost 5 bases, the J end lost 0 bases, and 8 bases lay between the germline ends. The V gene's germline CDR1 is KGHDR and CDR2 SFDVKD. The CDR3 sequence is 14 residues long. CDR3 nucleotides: TGTGCCACCAGTGCGGGACGGAGCACAGATACGCAGTATTTT. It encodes CATSAGRSTDTQYF.

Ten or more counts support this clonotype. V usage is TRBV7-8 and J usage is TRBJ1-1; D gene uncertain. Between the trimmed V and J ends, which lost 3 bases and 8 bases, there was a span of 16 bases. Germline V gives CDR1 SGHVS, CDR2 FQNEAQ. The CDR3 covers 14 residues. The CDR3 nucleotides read TGTGCCAGCAGCTTCTTTAAACAGCCACGGGAAGCTTTCTTT. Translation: CASSFFKQPREAFF.

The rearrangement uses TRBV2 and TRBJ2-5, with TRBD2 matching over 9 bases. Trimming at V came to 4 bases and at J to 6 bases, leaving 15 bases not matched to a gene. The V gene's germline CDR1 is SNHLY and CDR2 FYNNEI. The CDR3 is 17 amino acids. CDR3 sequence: CASSAVAERGVEKTQYF. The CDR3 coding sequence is TGTGCCAGCAGTGCGGTGGCAGAGCGGGGGGTAGAAAAGACCCAGTACTTC.

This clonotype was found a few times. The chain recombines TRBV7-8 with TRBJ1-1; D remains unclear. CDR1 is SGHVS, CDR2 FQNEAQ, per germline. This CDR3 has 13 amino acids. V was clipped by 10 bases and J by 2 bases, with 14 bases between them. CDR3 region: CATDKAGNTEAFF. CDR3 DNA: TGTGCCACCGACAAAGCGGGAAACACTGAAGCTTTCTTT.

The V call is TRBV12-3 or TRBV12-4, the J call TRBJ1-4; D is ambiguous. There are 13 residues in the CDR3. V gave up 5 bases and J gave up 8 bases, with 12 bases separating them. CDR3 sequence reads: CASSAFIEEKLFF. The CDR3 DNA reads TGTGCCAGCAGTGCCTTTATCGAGGAAAAACTGTTTTTT.

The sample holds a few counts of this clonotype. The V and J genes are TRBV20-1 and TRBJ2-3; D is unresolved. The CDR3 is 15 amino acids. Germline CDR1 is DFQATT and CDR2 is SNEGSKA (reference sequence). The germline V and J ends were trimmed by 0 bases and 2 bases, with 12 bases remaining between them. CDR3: CSARDQDGNTDTQYF. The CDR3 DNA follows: TGCAGTGCTAGAGATCAAGATGGGAACACAGATACGCAGTATTTT.

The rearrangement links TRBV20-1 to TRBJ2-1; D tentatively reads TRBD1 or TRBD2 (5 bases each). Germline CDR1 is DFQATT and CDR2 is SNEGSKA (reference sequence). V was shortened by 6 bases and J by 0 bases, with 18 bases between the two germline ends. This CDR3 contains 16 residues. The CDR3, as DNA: TGCAGTGCCCCAGGGCGGCAGGGACGCTCCTACAATGAGCAGTTCTTC. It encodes CSAPGRQGRSYNEQFF.